The entry below gives a single T cell receptor (beta chain) sequence along with its context. This sample is drawn from a study of CD8 T cells in Susac syndrome. CDR1 and CDR2 from the germline V gene are SQVTM and ANQGSEA. The CDR3 totals 14 residues. Trimming cost V 4 bases and J 1 base; bases outside gene matches: 5. cDNA came from around 0.5 to 1 ug RNA primed by random hexamers. Using its own MiXCR run on the immunoSEQ multiplex PCR reads, TCRdb lists one record per CDR3 protein. Of under 250,000 distinct CDR3 sequences listed, 90% to 95% are singletons. This chain joins TRBV29-1 and TRBJ2-5, with TRBD2 identical over 8 bases. The specimen was CD4+ T cells from PBMCs. The clonotype comes from a human donor with multiple sclerosis. The CDR3 is CSVGQAGVQETQYF. The CDR3 DNA follows: TGCAGCGTTGGTCAAGCGGGAGTCCAAGAGACCCAGTACTTC.